These T cell receptor beta chains were read from a single sample in a study of T cell responses to AZD1222 COVID-19 vaccine. Data came from immunoSEQ multiplex PCR; TCRdb stores just in-frame clones and leaves some out. This table holds some 150,000 clones, approximately 85% found once. The sample was peripheral blood, taken 28 days after the second dose of the MenACWY control vaccine. These receptors were obtained from an adult who received the MenACWY meningococcal vaccine as a control. CDR3s include the opening cysteine and the closing phenylalanine or tryptophan. The D gene is left open where the match is weak. Rows give clone size only sometimes, using once, few, many, or a class for an expanded clone.

.,.,14,TRBV9,TRBJ1-3,TGTGCCAGCAGCACCATCCGGGACGACATTCGCATATATTTT,CASSTIRDDIRIYF
.,TRBD1,14,TRBV7-9,TRBJ1-1,TGTGCCAGCAGCTTGCGGGACAGGGGGCAAAGAGCTTTCTTT,CASSLRDRGQRAFF
.,.,15,TRBV27,TRBJ1-3,TGTGCCAGCAGTTTAATCGGGGGATCTGGAAACACCATATATTTT,CASSLIGGSGNTIYF
.,TRBD2,14,TRBV11-2,TRBJ2-1,TGTGCCAGCAGCTACGGACTAGTGGGCAATGAGCAGTTCTTC,CASSYGLVGNEQFF
.,TRBD1,11,TRBV20-1,TRBJ1-2,TGCAGTGCCGGGACAGGAGAGAGCTACACCTTC,CSAGTGESYTF
.,.,16,TRBV9,TRBJ2-1,TGTGCCAGCAGCCCTGGCCCTGGACTAGCAGGGGGGGGGCAGTTCTTC,CASSPGPGLAGGGQFF
.,TRBD1,15,TRBV19,TRBJ1-2,TGTGCCAGTAGTATAGCTCAGGGGGCGTCCTATGGCTACACCTTC,CASSIAQGASYGYTF
few,.,15,TRBV9,TRBJ1-2,TGTGCCAGCAGCGACGGGGTTGATAATACATATGGCTACACCTTC,CASSDGVDNTYGYTF
.,.,14,TRBV30,TRBJ1-3,TGTGCCTGGAGCGGCAGGCGCTCTGGAAACACCATATATTTT,CAWSGRRSGNTIYF
.,.,13,TRBV15,TRBJ2-3,TGTGCCACCAGCAGAGGTGAGGGAGATACGCAGTATTTT,CATSRGEGDTQYF
.,TRBD1,15,TRBV18,TRBJ1-6,TGTGCCAGCTCACTGGGGACAGGGGGCGATTCACCCCTCCACTTT,CASSLGTGGDSPLHF
.,.,12,TRBV28,TRBJ1-1,TGTGCCAGCAGTTCCGGGTCTTATCCACCGGGGTTT,CASSSGSYPPGF
.,TRBD1,14,TRBV28,TRBJ1-1,TGTGCCAGCAGGCCGACAGGGTTCTTAACTGAAGCTTTCTTT,CASRPTGFLTEAFF
once,TRBD1,15,TRBV29-1,TRBJ1-6,TGCAGCGTGCGGACAGGGAGTTCCAATAATTCACCCCTCCACTTT,CSVRTGSSNNSPLHF
.,.,12,TRBV7-2,TRBJ2-3,TGTGCCAGCAGCTCAAGCACAGATACGCAGTATTTT,CASSSSTDTQYF
.,TRBD1,16,TRBV25-1,TRBJ2-2,TGTGCCAGCAGTGAATTAACAGGGGCCAACACCGGGGAGCTGTTTTTT,CASSELTGANTGELFF
.,TRBD2,16,TRBV10-3,TRBJ2-1,TGTGCCATCAGTGAGTGGCGGGAGGAGTACAACAATGAGCAGTTCTTC,CAISEWREEYNNEQFF
.,.,13,TRBV29-1,TRBJ2-5,TGCAGCGTTGTGGCAGGGCCGGGGGAGACCCAGTACTTC,CSVVAGPGETQYF
once,TRBD1,17,TRBV24-1,TRBJ1-4,TGTGCCACCAGTGACGGGACAGATTTCGCAACTAATGAAAAACTGTTTTTT,CATSDGTDFATNEKLFF